This T cell receptor (beta chain) was identified in a study of neurological immune-mediated disorders. In its sample, this clonotype ranks as medium-sized (0.01 to 0.1%). No antigen is known for it. MiXCR, applied by TCRdb to the 5' RACE reads, yields one record per CDR3 protein. Here the sample spans roughly 34,000 distinct CDR3 sequences, less than 15% being singletons. Described time point: longitudinal time-point 2. Findings and caveats of the study: No expanded-clone CDR3 amino acid sequence recurred across subjects, suggesting private TCR-beta repertoires.

Specimen: PBMCs. The TCR was taken from a woman between 40 and 55 years old in good health.

CDR3 protein: CASSLAEDRAYEQYF. The CDR3 nucleotides read TGCGCCAGCAGCTTGGCCGAAGATAGGGCCTACGAGCAGTACTTC. The chain couples TRBV5-1 to TRBJ2-7; D unresolved. Germline V gene sequence: CDR1 SGHRS, CDR2 YFSETQ. The CDR3 is made up of 15 amino acids. V was trimmed by 0 bases and J by 2 bases, leaving 12 bases between them.